This T cell receptor (beta chain) was identified in a study of CD8 T cells in Susac syndrome. Sequencing of TCR beta, carried out with a high-throughput approach, was applied to CD8+ and CD4+ T cells from the blood. Patients with stable or active relapsing-remitting disease, all of them treatment-naive, made up the multiple sclerosis controls. TEMRA cells were FACS-enriched, with CD8+ and CD4+ T cells isolated negatively. With random hexamers, 0.5 to 1 ug RNA was reverse transcribed. Multiplex PCR with immunoSEQ amplified the TCR beta CDR3 across 54 Vbeta and 13 Jbeta. TCRdb re-derived calls from the immunoSEQ multiplex PCR reads in MiXCR, one entry per CDR3 protein. The sample gives about 130,000 distinct CDR3 sequences, more than 85% of which show up once; over 0.3% is in the top ten. Germline V lookup: CDR1 SGHRS, CDR2 YFSETQ. The V end was cut by 5 bases, the J end by 3 bases, with 18 bases between. This CDR3 is 15 amino acids long.

The receptor's source is a human donor with multiple sclerosis. Sequenced material: CD8+ T cells from PBMCs. The V gene is TRBV5-1, the J gene TRBJ2-7; perhaps TRBD2 as D (6 bases). The CDR3 region is CASREVWRGDYEQYF. The CDR3 DNA reads TGCGCCAGCAGGGAGGTCTGGCGGGGCGACTACGAGCAGTACTTC.